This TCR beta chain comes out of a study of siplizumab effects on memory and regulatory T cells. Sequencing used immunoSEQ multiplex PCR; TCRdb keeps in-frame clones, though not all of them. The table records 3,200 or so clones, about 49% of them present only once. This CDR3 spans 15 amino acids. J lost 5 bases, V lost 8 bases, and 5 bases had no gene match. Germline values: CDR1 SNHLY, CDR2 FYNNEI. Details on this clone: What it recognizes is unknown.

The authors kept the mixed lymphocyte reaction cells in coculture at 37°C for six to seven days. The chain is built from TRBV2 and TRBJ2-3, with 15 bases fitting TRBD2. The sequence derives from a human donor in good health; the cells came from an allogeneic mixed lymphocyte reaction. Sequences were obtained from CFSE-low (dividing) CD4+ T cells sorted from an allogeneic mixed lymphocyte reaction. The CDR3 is CASGGLAGGQDTQYF. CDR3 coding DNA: TGTGCCAGCGGCGGACTAGCGGGGGGGCAAGATACGCAGTATTTT. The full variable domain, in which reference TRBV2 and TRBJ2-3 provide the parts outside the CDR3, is EPEVTQTPSHQVTQMGQEVILRCVPISNHLYFYWYRQILGQKVEFLVSFYNNEISEKSEIFDDQFSVERPDGSNFTLKIRSTKLEDSAMYFCASGGLAGGQDTQYFGPGTRLTVL.